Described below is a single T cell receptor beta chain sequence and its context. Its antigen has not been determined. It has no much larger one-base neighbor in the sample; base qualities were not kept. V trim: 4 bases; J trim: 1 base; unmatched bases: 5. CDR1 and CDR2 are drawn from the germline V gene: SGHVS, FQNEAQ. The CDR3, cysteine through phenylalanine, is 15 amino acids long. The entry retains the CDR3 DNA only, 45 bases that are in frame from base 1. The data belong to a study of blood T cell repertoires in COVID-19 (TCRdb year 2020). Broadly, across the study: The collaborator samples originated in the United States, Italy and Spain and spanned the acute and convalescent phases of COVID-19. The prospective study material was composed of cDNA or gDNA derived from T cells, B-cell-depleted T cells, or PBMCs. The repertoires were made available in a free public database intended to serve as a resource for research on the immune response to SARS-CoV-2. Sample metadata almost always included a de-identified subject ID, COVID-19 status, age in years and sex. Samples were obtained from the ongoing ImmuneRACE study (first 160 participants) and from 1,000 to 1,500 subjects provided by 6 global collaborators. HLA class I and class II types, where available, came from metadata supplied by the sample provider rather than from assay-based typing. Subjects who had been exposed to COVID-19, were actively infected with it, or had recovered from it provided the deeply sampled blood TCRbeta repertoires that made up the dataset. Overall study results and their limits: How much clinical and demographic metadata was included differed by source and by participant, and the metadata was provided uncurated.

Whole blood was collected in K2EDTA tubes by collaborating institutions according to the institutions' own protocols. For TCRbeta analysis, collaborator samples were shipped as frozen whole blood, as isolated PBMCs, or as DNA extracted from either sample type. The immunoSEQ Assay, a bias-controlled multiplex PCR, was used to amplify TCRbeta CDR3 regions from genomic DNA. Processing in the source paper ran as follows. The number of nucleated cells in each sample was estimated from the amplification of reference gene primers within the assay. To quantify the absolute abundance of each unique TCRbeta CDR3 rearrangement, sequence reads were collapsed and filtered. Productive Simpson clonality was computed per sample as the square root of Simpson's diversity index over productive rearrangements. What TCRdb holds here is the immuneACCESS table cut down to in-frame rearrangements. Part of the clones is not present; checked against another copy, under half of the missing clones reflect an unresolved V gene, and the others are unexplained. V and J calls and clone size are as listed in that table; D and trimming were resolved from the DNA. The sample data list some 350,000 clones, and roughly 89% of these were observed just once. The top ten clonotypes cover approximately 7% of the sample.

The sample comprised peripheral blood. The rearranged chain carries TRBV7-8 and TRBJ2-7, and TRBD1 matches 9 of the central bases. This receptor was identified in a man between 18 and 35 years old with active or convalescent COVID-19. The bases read TGTGCCAGCAGCTCCGGACAGGGGAGATCCTACGAGCAGTACTTC. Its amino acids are CASSSGQGRSYEQYF.